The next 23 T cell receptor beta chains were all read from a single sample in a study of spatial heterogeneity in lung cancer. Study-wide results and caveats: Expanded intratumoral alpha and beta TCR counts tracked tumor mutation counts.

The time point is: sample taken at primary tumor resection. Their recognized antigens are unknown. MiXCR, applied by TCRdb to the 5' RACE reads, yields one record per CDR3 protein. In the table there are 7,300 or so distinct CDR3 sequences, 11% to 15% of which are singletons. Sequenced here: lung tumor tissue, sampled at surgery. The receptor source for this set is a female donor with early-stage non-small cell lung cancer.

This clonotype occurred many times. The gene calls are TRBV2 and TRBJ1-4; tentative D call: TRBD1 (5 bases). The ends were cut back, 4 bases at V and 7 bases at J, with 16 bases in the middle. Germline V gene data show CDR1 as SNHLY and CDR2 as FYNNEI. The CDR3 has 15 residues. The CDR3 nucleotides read TGTGCCAGCAGTGTCCAGGGCTGGCGACCTGAAAAACTGTTTTTT. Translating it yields CASSVQGWRPEKLFF. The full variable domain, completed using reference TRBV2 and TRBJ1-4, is EPEVTQTPSHQVTQMGQEVILRCVPISNHLYFYWYRQILGQKVEFLVSFYNNEISEKSEIFDDQFSVERPDGSNFTLKIRSTKLEDSAMYFCASSVQGWRPEKLFFGSGTQLSVL.

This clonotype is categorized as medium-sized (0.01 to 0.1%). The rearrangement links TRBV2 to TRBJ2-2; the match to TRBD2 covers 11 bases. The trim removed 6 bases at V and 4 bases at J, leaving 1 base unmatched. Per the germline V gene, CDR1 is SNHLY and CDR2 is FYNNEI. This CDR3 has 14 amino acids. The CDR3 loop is CASRGLAVTGELFF. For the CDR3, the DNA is TGTGCCAGCAGGGGACTAGCGGTCACCGGGGAGCTGTTTTTT.

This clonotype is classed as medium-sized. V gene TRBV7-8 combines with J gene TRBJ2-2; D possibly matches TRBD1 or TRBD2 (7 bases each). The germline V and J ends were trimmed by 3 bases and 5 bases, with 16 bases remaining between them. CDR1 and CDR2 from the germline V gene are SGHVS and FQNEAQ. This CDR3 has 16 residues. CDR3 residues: CASSLTGRVETGELFF. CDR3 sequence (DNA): TGTGCCAGCAGCTTGACAGGGAGGGTGGAAACCGGGGAGCTGTTTTTT.

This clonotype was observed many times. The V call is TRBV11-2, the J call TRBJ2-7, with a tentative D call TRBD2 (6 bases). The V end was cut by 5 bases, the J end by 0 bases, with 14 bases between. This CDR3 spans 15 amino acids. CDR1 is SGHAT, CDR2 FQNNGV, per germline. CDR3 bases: TGTGCCAGCAGCCGGAGGGCGGGGACCTCCTACGAGCAGTACTTC. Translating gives CASSRRAGTSYEQYF.

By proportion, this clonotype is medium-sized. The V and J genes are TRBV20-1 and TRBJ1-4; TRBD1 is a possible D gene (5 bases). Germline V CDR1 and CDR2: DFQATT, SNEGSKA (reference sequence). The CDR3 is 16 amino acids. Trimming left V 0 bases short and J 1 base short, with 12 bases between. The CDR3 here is CSAREGGGRTNEKLFF. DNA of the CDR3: TGCAGTGCTAGAGAGGGGGGTGGCAGAACTAATGAAAAACTGTTTTTT.

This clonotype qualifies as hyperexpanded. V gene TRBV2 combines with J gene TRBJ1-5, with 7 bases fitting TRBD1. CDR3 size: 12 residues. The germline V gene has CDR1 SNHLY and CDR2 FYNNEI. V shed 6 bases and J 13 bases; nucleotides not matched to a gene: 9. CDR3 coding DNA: TGTGCCAGCAGCACAGGGGCCTCGACTCAGCATTTT. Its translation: CASSTGASTQHF.

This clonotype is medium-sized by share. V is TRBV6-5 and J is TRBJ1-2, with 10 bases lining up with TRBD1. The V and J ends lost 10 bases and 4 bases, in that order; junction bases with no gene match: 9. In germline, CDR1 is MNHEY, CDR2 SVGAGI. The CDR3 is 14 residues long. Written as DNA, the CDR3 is TGTGCCACGTACCGGGACAGGGGAGTCTATGGCTACACCTTC. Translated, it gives CATYRDRGVYGYTF.

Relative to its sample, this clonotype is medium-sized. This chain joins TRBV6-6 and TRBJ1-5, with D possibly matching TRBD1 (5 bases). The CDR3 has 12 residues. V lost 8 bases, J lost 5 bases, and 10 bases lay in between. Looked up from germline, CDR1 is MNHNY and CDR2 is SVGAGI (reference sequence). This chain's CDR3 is CASAQAHQPQHF. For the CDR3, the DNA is TGTGCCAGCGCACAGGCCCATCAGCCCCAGCATTTT.

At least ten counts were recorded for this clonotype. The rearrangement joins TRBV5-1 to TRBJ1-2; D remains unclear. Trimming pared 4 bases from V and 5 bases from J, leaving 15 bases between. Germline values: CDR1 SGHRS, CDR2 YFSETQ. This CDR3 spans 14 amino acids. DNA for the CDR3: TGCGCCAGCAGCCCCGAGCGGGCCAGTTATGGCTACACCTTC. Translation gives CASSPERASYGYTF.

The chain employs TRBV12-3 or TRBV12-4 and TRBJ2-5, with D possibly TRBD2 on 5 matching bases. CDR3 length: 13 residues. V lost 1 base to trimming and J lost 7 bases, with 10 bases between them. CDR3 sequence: CASSLGGSGTQYF. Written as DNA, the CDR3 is TGTGCCAGCAGTTTAGGAGGGTCGGGGACCCAGTACTTC.

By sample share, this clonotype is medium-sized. CDR3: CASRTSGGHTEAFF. In DNA form, the CDR3 reads TGTGCCAGCAGAACTTCAGGGGGCCACACTGAAGCTTTCTTT. V gene TRBV6-1 combines with J gene TRBJ1-1, with 8 nucleotides matching TRBD1. Germline V CDR1 and CDR2: MNHNS, SASEGT. V gave up 6 bases and J gave up 3 bases; unmatched junction bases: 6. The CDR3 extends over 14 amino acids.

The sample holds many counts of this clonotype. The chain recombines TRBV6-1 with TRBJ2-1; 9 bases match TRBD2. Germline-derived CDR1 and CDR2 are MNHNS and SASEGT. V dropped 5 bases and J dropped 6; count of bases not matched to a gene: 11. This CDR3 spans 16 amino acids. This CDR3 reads CASSPGGLALGNEQFF. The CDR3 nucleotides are TGTGCCAGCAGTCCGGGCGGACTAGCGTTAGGCAATGAGCAGTTCTTC.

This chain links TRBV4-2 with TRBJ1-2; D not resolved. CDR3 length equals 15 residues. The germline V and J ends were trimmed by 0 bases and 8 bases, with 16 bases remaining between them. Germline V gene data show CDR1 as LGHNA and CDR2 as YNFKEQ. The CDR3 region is CASSQERFSVRGYTF. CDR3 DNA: TGTGCCAGCAGCCAAGAAAGGTTCTCGGTGCGAGGCTACACCTTC.

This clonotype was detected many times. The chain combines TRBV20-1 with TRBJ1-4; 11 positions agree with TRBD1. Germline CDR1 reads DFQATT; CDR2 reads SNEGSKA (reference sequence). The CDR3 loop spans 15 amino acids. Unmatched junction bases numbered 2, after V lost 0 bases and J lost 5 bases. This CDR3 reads CSARDRDRGNEKLFF. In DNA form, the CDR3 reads TGCAGTGCTAGAGATAGGGACAGGGGGAATGAAAAACTGTTTTTT.

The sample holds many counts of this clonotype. In DNA, the CDR3 is TGCAGTGCGGACAGGGTAAACACTGAAGCTTTCTTT. The encoded protein is CSADRVNTEAFF. V and J are TRBV20-1 and TRBJ1-1; 8 nucleotides match TRBD1. Germline loops: CDR1 DFQATT, CDR2 SNEGSKA (reference sequence). This CDR3 is built from 12 residues. The V gene end was trimmed by 6 bases and the J gene end by 2 bases; junction bases not matched to a gene: 2.

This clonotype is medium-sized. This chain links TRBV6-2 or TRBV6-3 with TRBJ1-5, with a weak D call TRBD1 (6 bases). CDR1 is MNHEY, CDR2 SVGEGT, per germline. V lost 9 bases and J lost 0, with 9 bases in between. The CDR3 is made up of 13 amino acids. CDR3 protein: CASGQNSNQPQHF. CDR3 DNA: TGTGCCAGTGGACAGAATAGCAATCAGCCCCAGCATTTT.

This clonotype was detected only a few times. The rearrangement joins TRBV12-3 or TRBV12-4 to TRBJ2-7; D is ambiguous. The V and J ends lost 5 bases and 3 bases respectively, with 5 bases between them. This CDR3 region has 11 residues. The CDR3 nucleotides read TGTGCCAGCAGTCGTGACTACGAGCAGTACTTC. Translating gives CASSRDYEQYF.

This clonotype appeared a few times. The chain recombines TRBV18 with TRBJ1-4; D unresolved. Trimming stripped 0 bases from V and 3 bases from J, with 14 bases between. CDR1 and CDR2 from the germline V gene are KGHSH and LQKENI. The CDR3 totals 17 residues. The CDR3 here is CASSPPGDMRPNEKLFF. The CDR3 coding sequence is TGTGCCAGCTCACCACCTGGGGATATGAGACCTAATGAAAAACTGTTTTTT.

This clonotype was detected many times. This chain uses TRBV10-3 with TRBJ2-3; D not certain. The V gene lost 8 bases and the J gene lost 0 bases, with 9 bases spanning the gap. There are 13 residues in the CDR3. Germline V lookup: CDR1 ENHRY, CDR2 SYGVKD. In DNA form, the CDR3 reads TGTGCCATCCAACAGTATAGCACAGATACGCAGTATTTT. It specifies CAIQQYSTDTQYF.

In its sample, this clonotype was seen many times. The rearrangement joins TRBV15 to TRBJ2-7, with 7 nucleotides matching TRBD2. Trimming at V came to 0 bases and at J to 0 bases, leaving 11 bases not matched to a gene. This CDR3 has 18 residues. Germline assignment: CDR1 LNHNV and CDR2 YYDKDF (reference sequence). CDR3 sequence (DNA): TGTGCCACCAGCAGAGATTGGGGGAGGGCTCTAAGCTCCTACGAGCAGTACTTC. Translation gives CATSRDWGRALSSYEQYF. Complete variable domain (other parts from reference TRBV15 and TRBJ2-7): DAMVIQNPRYQVTQFGKPVTLSCSQTLNHNVMYWYQQKSSQAPKLLFHYYDKDFNNEADTPDNFQSRRPNTSFCFLDIRSPGLGDTAMYLCATSRDWGRALSSYEQYFGPGTRLTVT.

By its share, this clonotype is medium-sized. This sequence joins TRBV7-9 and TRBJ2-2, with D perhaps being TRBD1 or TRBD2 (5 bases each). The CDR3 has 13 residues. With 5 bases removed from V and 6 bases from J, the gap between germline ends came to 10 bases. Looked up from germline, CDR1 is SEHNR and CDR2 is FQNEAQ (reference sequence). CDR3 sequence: CASSQGPAGELFF. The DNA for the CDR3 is TGTGCCAGCAGCCAGGGACCGGCCGGGGAGCTGTTTTTT.

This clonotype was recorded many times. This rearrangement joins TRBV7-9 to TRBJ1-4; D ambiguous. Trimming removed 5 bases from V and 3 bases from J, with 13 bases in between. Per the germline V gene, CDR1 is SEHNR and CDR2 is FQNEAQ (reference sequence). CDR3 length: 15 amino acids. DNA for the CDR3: TGTGCCAGCAGCCTCCTCCCACCCCCTAATGAAAAACTGTTTTTT. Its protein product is CASSLLPPPNEKLFF. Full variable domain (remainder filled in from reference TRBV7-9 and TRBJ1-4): DTGVSQNPRHKITKRGQNVTFRCDPISEHNRLYWYRQTLGQGPEFLTYFQNEAQLEKSRLLSDRFSAERPKGSFSTLEIQRTEQGDSAMYLCASSLLPPPNEKLFFGSGTQLSVL.

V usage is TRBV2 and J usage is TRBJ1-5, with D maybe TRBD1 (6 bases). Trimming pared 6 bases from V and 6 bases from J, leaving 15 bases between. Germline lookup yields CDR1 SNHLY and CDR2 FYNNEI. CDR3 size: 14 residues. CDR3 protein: CASSAQGRAQPQHF. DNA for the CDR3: TGTGCCAGCAGCGCTCAGGGGCGGGCTCAGCCCCAGCATTTT.